Included here is one T cell receptor (beta chain) sequence, with context. Its antigen is as yet unknown. This sample is part of a study of T cell responses to AZD1222 COVID-19 vaccine. Whole-study results and caveats: No day 14 peak samples; only post-peak repertoires were characterized. Epitopes outside B.1.351 and B.1.1.7 mutated regions reportedly drew nearly half of spike TCRs. Two AZD1222 administrations were followed by greater Spike-specific TCR breadth and depth. The sample set comprised mostly white British donors with more females, and clonal diversity was possibly underestimated.

TCRdb's table, derived via immunoSEQ multiplex PCR, lists solely in-frame clones and lacks some. The repertoire includes about 34,000 clones, about four fifths of them detected once, and roughly 4.9% sits in the top ten. Germline V lookup: CDR1 LNHDA, CDR2 SQIVND (reference sequence). CDR3 size: 14 residues. V shed 6 bases and J 1 base; nucleotides not matched to a gene: 6. The sequence was collected from an adult who received the AZD1222 COVID-19 vaccine. The sample was peripheral blood, taken 28 days after the second AZD1222 dose. This sequence joins TRBV19 and TRBJ2-7; 7 nucleotides line up with TRBD1. DNA of the CDR3: TGTGCCAGTAGCATGACAGGGTTTTCCTACGAGCAGTACTTC. Protein product: CASSMTGFSYEQYF.